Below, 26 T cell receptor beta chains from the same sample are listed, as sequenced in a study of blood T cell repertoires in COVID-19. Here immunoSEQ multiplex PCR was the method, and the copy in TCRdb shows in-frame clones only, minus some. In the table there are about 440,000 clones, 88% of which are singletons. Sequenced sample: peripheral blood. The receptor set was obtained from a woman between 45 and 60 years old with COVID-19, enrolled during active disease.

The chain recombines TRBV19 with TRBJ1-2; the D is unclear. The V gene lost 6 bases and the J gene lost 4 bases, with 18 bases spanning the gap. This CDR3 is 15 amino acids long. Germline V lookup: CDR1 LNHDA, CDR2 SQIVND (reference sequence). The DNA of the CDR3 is TGTGCCAGTAGCCCCCCCGGGCGGGGTCTCTATGGCTACACCTTC. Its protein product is CASSPPGRGLYGYTF.

The CDR3 bases are TGTGCCAGCAGTCCCGCCACACAGGCATTTTCTGGAAACACCATATATTTT. Protein sequence: CASSPATQAFSGNTIYF. The chain links TRBV28 to TRBJ1-3; tentative D call: TRBD1 (5 bases). V lost 5 bases, J lost 1 base, and 18 bases lay in between. Germline V gene sequence: CDR1 MDHEN, CDR2 SYDVKM. CDR3 length: 17 residues.

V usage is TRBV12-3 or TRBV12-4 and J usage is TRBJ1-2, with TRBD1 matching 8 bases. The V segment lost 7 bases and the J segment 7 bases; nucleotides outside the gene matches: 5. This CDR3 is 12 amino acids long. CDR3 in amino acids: CASIQGAGGYTF. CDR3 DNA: TGTGCCAGCATTCAGGGGGCGGGTGGCTACACCTTC.

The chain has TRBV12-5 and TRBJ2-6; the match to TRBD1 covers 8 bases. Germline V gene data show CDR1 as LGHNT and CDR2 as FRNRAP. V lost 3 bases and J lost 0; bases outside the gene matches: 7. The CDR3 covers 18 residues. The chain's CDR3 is CASGLVGQAFSGANVLTF. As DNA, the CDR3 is TGTGCTAGTGGTTTAGTGGGACAGGCGTTCTCTGGGGCCAACGTCCTGACTTTC.

CDR3 nucleotides: TGCGCCAGCAGCTTGGTTGGGGAGCGGGCTTTCTTT. As protein: CASSLVGERAFF. This chain uses TRBV5-1 with TRBJ1-1; unclear D gene. V lost 0 bases and J 11 bases, leaving 11 bases between the germline ends. The germline V gene encodes CDR1 SGHRS and CDR2 YFSETQ. The CDR3 runs 12 residues.

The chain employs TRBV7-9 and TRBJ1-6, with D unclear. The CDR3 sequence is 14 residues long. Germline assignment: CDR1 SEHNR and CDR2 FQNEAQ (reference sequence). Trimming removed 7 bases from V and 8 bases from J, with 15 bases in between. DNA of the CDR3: TGTGCCAGCACCCCCCCGAGCGGCTATTCACCCCTCCACTTT. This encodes CASTPPSGYSPLHF.

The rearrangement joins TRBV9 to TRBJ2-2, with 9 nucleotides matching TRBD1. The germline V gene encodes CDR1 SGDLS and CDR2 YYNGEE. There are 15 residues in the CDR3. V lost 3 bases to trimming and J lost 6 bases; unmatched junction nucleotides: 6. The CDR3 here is CASSGYRGRAGELFF. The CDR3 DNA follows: TGTGCCAGCAGCGGTTACAGGGGGCGCGCCGGGGAGCTGTTTTTT.

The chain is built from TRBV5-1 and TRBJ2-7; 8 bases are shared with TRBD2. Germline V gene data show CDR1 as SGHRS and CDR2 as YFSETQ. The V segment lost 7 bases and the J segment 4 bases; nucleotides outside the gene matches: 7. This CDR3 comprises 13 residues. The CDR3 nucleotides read TGCGCCAGCCGGGAGGGCCCAGGATACGAGCAGTACTTC. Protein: CASREGPGYEQYF. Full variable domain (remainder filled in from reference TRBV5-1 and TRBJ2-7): KAGVTQTPRYLIKTRGQQVTLSCSPISGHRSVSWYQQTPGQGLQFLFEYFSETQRNKGNFPGRFSGRQFSNSRSEMNVSTLELGDSALYLCASREGPGYEQYFGPGTRLTVT.

The CDR3 nucleotides are TGTGCCAGCAGCGGAACTAGCGGGGGGGGTACGCAGTATTTT. This translates into CASSGTSGGGTQYF. The rearrangement links TRBV5-5 to TRBJ2-3; 13 nucleotides match TRBD2. V lost 4 bases and J lost 8; bases outside the gene matches: 4. The CDR3 extends over 14 amino acids. The germline V gene has CDR1 SGHKS and CDR2 YYEKEE (reference sequence).

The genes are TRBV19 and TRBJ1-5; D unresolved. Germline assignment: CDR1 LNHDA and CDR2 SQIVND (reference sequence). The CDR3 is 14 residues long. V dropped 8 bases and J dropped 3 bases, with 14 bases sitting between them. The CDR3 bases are TGTGCCAGTCTCTATACGGGGAACAATCAGCCCCAGCATTTT. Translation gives CASLYTGNNQPQHF. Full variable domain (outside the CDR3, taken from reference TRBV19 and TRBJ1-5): DGGITQSPKYLFRKEGQNVTLSCEQNLNHDAMYWYRQDPGQGLRLIYYSQIVNDFQKGDIAEGYSVSREKKESFPLTVTSAQKNPTAFYLCASLYTGNNQPQHFGDGTRLSIL.

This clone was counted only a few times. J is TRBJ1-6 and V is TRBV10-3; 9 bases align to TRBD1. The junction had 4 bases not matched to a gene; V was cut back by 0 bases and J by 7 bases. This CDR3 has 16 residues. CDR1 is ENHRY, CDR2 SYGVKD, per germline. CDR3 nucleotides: TGTGCCATCAGTGAGTCGCGGGGACAGGGAAATTCACCCCTCCACTTT. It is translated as CAISESRGQGNSPLHF.

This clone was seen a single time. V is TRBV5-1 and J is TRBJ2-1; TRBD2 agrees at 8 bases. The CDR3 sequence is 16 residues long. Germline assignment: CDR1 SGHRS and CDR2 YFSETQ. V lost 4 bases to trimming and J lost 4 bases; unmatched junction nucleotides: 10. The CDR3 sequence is CASSAGGAEGYNEQFF. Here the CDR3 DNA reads TGCGCCAGCAGCGCCGGGGGGGCTGAGGGTTACAATGAGCAGTTCTTC.

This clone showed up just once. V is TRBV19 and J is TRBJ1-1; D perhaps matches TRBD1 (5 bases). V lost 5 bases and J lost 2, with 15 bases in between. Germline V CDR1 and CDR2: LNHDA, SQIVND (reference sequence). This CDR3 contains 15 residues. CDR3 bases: TGTGCCAGTAGTCCCCAGGGTTCCGACAACACTGAAGCTTTCTTT. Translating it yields CASSPQGSDNTEAFF.

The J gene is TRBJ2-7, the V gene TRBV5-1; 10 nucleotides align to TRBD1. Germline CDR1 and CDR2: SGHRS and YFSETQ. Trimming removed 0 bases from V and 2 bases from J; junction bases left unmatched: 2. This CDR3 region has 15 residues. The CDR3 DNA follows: TGCGCCAGCAGCTTGGGACAGGGGGCCGCCTACGAGCAGTACTTC. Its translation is CASSLGQGAAYEQYF. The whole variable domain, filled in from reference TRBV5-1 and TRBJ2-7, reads KAGVTQTPRYLIKTRGQQVTLSCSPISGHRSVSWYQQTPGQGLQFLFEYFSETQRNKGNFPGRFSGRQFSNSRSEMNVSTLELGDSALYLCASSLGQGAAYEQYFGPGTRLTVT.

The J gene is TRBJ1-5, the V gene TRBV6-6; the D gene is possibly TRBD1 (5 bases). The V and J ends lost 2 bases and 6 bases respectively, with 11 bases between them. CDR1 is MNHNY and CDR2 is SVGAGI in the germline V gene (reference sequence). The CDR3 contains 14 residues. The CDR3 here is CASSYVQGSQPQHF. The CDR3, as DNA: TGTGCCAGCAGTTACGTGCAGGGCAGTCAGCCCCAGCATTTT.

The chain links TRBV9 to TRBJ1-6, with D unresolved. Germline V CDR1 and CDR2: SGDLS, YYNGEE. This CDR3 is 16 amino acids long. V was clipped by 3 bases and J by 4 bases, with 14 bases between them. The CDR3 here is CASSARYDMYNSPLHF. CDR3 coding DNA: TGTGCCAGCAGCGCCCGATATGACATGTATAATTCACCCCTCCACTTT.

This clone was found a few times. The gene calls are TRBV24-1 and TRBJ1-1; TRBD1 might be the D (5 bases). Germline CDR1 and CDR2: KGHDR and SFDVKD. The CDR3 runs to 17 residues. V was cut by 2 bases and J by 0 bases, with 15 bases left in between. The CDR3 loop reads CATSDSDGGGLNTEAFF. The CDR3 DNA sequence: TGTGCCACCAGTGATTCCGACGGGGGGGGTTTGAACACTGAAGCTTTCTTT.

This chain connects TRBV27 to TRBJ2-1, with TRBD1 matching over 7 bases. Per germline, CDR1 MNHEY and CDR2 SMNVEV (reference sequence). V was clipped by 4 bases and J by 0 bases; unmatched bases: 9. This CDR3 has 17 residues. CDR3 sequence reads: CASSSPGQTSSYNEQFF. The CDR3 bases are TGTGCCAGCAGTTCCCCGGGACAGACGTCCTCCTACAATGAGCAGTTCTTC.

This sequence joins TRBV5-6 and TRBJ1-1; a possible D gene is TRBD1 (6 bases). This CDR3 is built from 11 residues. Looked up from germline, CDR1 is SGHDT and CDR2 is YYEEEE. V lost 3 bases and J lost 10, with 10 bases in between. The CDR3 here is CASSSGGPAFF. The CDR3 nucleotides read TGTGCCAGCAGCTCGGGGGGGCCAGCTTTCTTT.

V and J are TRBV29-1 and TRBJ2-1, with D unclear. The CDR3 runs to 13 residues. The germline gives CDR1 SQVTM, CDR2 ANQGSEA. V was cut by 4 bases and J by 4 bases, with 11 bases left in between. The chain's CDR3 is CSVAGLTYNEQFF. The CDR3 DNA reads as TGCAGCGTTGCTGGGCTCACTTACAATGAGCAGTTCTTC.

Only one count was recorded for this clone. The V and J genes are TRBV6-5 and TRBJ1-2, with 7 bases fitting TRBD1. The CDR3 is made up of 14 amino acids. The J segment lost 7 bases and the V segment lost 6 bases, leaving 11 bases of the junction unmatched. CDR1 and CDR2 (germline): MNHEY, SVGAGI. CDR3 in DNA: TGTGCCAGCAGGTACAACAGGGGTTTCTCTGGCTACACCTTC. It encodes CASRYNRGFSGYTF.

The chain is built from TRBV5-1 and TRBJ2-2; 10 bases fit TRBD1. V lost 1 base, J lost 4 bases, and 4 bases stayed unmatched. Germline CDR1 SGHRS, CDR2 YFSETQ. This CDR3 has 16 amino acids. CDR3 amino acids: CASSLRQGASTGELFF. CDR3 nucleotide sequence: TGCGCCAGCAGCTTGCGACAGGGGGCAAGCACCGGGGAGCTGTTTTTT.

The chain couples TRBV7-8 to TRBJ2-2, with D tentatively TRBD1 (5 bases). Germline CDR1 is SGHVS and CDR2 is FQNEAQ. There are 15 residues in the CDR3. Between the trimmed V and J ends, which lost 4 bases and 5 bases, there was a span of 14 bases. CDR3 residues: CASSYLREATGELFF. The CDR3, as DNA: TGTGCCAGCAGCTACCTCAGGGAAGCGACCGGGGAGCTGTTTTTT. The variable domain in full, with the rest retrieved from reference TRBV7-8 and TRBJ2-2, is GAGVSQSPRYKVAKRGQDVALRCDPISGHVSLFWYQQALGQGPEFLTYFQNEAQLDKSGLPSDRFFAERPEGSVSTLKIQRTQQEDSAVYLCASSYLREATGELFFGEGSRLTVL.

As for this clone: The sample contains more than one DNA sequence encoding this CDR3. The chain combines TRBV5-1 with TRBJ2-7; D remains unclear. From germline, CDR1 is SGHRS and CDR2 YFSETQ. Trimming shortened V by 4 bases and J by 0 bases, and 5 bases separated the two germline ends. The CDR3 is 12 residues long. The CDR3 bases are TGCGCCAGCAGCAGAGACTCCTACGAGCAGTACTTC. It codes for CASSRDSYEQYF.

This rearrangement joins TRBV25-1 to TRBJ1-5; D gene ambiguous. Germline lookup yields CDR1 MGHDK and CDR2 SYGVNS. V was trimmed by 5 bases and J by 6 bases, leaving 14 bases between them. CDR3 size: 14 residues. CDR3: CASSHGWVRQPQHF. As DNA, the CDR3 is TGTGCCAGCAGTCACGGGTGGGTACGTCAGCCCCAGCATTTT.

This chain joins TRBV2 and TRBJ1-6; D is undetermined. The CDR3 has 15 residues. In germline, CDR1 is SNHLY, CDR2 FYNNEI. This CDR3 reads CATAQRAVSDSPLHF. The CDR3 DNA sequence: TGTGCAACAGCCCAGAGGGCGGTGAGTGATTCACCCCTCCACTTT.